This entry describes one T cell receptor (beta chain). These data come from a study of blood T cell repertoires in COVID-19. The data were produced by immunoSEQ multiplex PCR, yet TCRdb's version contains in-frame clones alone and is incomplete. The table includes 62,000 or so clones, around 73% detected once. V lost 4 bases and J lost 4, with 13 bases in between. Germline V gene lookup returns CDR1 SGHNT and CDR2 YYREEE (reference sequence). The CDR3 is 14 amino acids. Sequencing was carried out using peripheral blood. The chain is built from TRBV5-4 and TRBJ2-3; TRBD2 is a possible D gene (6 bases). This TCR came from a man aged 60 to 69 with COVID-19, enrolled during active disease. The CDR3 reads CASSPRGGPDTQYF. The CDR3, as DNA: TGTGCCAGCAGCCCGCGGGGAGGACCAGATACGCAGTATTTT.